Sequencing of this T cell receptor (beta chain) was carried out in a study of blood T cell repertoires in COVID-19. In the study overall: Samples came from the United States, Italy and Spain, spanning acute and convalescent COVID-19. PBMCs, B-cell-depleted T cells, or T cells provided the cDNA or gDNA that made up the material.

This CDR3 comprises 16 residues. The germline V gene encodes CDR1 MNHEY and CDR2 SMNVEV (reference sequence). V shed 0 bases and J 4 bases; nucleotides not matched to a gene: 4. Repertoires were generated with immunoSEQ multiplex PCR, while TCRdb's copy carries only in-frame clones and drops some. This sample has under 150,000 clones, with 85% found just once. The specimen sequenced was peripheral blood. The receptor was isolated from a human donor in a cohort sampled during active COVID-19. The genes are TRBV27 and TRBJ1-2, with 11 bases identical to TRBD1. CDR3 region: CASSLSPGQGGYGYTF. The CDR3 bases are TGTGCCAGCAGTTTATCCCCGGGACAGGGGGGCTATGGCTACACCTTC.